What follows is one T cell receptor beta chain and its context. This record belongs to a study of Graves' ophthalmopathy and Graves' hyperthyroidism. As the template, RNA transcripts were used to amplify TCR beta CDR3 regions. Following a first-round RT-PCR that used HTBI primers, a second-round multiplex PCR was carried out. Using its own MiXCR run on the multiplex PCR reads, TCRdb lists one record per CDR3 protein. The sample yields some 150,000 distinct CDR3 sequences, 35% to 45% seen once. The ends were cut back, 2 bases at V and 6 bases at J, with 8 bases in the middle. The germline gives CDR1 MNHEY, CDR2 SMNVEV (reference sequence). The CDR3 runs 13 residues. Symptoms, serum thyroxine and TRAb, thyroid ultrasound, and orbital computed tomography formed the diagnostic basis.

Input material: peripheral blood. The source of this sequence is a man aged 30 to 39 with Graves' ophthalmopathy. The chain carries TRBV27 and TRBJ1-5; D is unresolved. CDR3 DNA sequence: TGTGCCAGCAGTTTAAAGGGTACTCAGCCCCAGCATTTT. Its protein product is CASSLKGTQPQHF.